The sequence of this T cell receptor beta chain was determined in a study of T cell repertoires in cytomegalovirus infection. Whole-study context: Both recently identified HLA-C-restricted and well-studied HLA-B-restricted CMV epitopes were used in the study. Through public TCR beta signatures, both CMV infection and matching HLA type were indicated. Study findings and constraints: CMV-specific TCR beta clonotypes restricted by HLA-C were the ones dominating the ex vivo response. There were carriers of CMV plus the relevant HLA, and cumulative public TCR beta family frequency identified them.

TCRdb re-analysed the reads in MiXCR, keeping a single row per CDR3 protein. This sample has about 51,000 distinct CDR3 sequences, with around a fifth found just once. The germline V gene has CDR1 SGHTS and CDR2 YDEGEE. The V and J ends lost 2 bases and 10 bases, in that order; junction bases with no gene match: 16. CDR3 length: 16 residues. Turning to this clonotype: Antigen: not known.

The TCR sequence derives from a human donor in good health (CMV status not recorded). Some clones in this sample may be carry-over from other donors' samples. The input for sequencing was CD8+ T cells from cultured PBMCs, taken from culture after CMV antigen stimulation. The chain combines TRBV5-8 with TRBJ2-7, with 9 positions matching TRBD2. The CDR3 coding sequence is TGTGCCAGCAGCTTATTGGGAGCGGGAGGCTCTGAGGACCAGTACTTC. This sequence encodes CASSLLGAGGSEDQYF.